The 10 T cell receptor beta chains below come from one sample, sequenced in a study of monozygotic twins with inflammatory bowel disease. Using the 5' RACE reads, TCRdb records one entry per CDR3 protein without DNA. The sample is made up of about 330,000 distinct CDR3 sequences, and the top ten hold approximately 2% of it. Sequenced: blood. Receptors originate from a human donor with ulcerative colitis or Crohn's disease, or a healthy co-twin of an affected twin (not recorded which).

The chain joins TRBV28 to TRBJ1-1. CDR1 and CDR2 from the germline V gene are MDHEN and SYDVKM. The CDR3 runs 13 residues. The CDR3 reads CASRIGPNTEAFF.

The V gene is TRBV12-3 or TRBV12-4, the J gene TRBJ2-2. This CDR3 contains 13 residues. CDR3 amino acids: CASRQGETGELFF.

V and J are TRBV2 and TRBJ2-1. The CDR3 sequence is 15 residues long. Looked up from germline, CDR1 is SNHLY and CDR2 is FYNNEI. CDR3 residues: CASSLAESSYNEQFF. The full variable domain, rest sourced from reference TRBV2 and TRBJ2-1, is EPEVTQTPSHQVTQMGQEVILRCVPISNHLYFYWYRQILGQKVEFLVSFYNNEISEKSEIFDDQFSVERPDGSNFTLKIRSTKLEDSAMYFCASSLAESSYNEQFFGPGTRLTVL.

The CDR3 spells CASSPFREMSGNTIYF. This chain links TRBV11-2 with TRBJ1-3; as DNA is missing, the TRBD1 call by TCRdb cannot be tested. From germline, CDR1 is SGHAT and CDR2 FQNNGV. The CDR3 loop spans 16 amino acids.

This chain joins TRBV7-9 and TRBJ1-1; with no DNA, the TCRdb D assignment of TRBD1 cannot be verified. The CDR3 is 13 amino acids. Germline assignment: CDR1 SEHNR and CDR2 FQNEAQ (reference sequence). The CDR3 is CASSLPGTVEAFF.

The CDR3 is CSARGTSGRAGEGRAYNEQFF. This chain joins TRBV20-1 and TRBJ2-1; TCRdb designates TRBD2, a call that cannot be tested without DNA. The CDR3 covers 21 residues. In germline, CDR1 is DFQATT, CDR2 SNEGSKA (reference sequence).

The chain combines TRBV24-1 with TRBJ2-1; with no DNA, the TCRdb D assignment of TRBD2 cannot be verified. The germline V gene encodes CDR1 KGHDR and CDR2 SFDVKD. The CDR3 length is 16 residues. The CDR3 loop reads CATSDLELAGGAVQFF.

The chain recombines TRBV5-6 with TRBJ2-3; TCRdb lists TRBD1, though no DNA is available to test this call. The CDR3 consists of 15 residues. Germline V gene data show CDR1 as SGHDT and CDR2 as YYEEEE. This chain's CDR3 is CASSQLDRGTDTQYF.

This chain connects TRBV13 to TRBJ2-6; the TRBD1 assignment by TCRdb is unverifiable without DNA. The germline V gene encodes CDR1 PRHDT and CDR2 FYEKMQ (reference sequence). The CDR3 loop spans 22 amino acids. The CDR3 sequence is CASSSDGNRVFWRISGANVLTF.

The rearrangement links TRBV12-3 or TRBV12-4 to TRBJ1-5; TCRdb selects TRBD1, and the lack of DNA leaves this call unchecked. This CDR3 spans 15 amino acids. The CDR3 sequence is CASSSQQGASQPQHF.